These T cell receptor beta chains were read from a single sample in a study of early T cells in non-severe SARS-CoV-2 infection. TCRdb independently ran MiXCR on the 5' RACE reads; one entry per CDR3 protein. The sample lists about 50,000 distinct CDR3 sequences; around 10% were seen once. The sample was whole blood, taken at baseline. Receptors originate from an adult who was a healthcare worker with PCR-confirmed SARS-CoV-2 infection or an uninfected control (not recorded which). Each CDR3 is given with its conserved first and last residue. Each record gives: V gene, J gene, clone size, D gene, CDR3 protein, CDR3 DNA. The D gene is left open where the match is weak. Size is omitted from some rows. Given values are once, few, many or a class for expanded clones.

V gene: TRBV18
J gene: TRBJ1-2
clone size: few
D gene: TRBD1
CDR3 protein: CASSPANRGLDYGYTF
CDR3 DNA: TGTGCCAGCTCACCAGCCAACAGGGGGCTTGACTATGGCTACACCTTC

V gene: TRBV27
J gene: TRBJ2-7
clone size: many
D gene: TRBD2
CDR3 protein: CASSFWTSGYEQYF
CDR3 DNA: TGTGCCAGCAGTTTTTGGACTAGCGGCTACGAGCAGTACTTC

V gene: TRBV19
J gene: TRBJ2-1
clone size: many
D gene: -
CDR3 protein: CASIGDSYNEQFF
CDR3 DNA: TGTGCCAGTATCGGGGATTCCTACAATGAGCAGTTCTTC

V gene: TRBV18
J gene: TRBJ2-3
clone size: -
D gene: -
CDR3 protein: CASSPTKQGRITDTQYF
CDR3 DNA: TGTGCCAGCTCACCTACCAAACAGGGGAGGATCACAGATACGCAGTATTTT

V gene: TRBV29-1
J gene: TRBJ1-2
clone size: -
D gene: TRBD1
CDR3 protein: CSATGAITYGYTF
CDR3 DNA: TGCAGCGCGACAGGGGCGATCACTTATGGCTACACCTTC

V gene: TRBV6-6
J gene: TRBJ2-7
clone size: -
D gene: TRBD1
CDR3 protein: CASSKPPGGEQYF
CDR3 DNA: TGTGCCAGCAGTAAACCGCCAGGGGGCGAGCAGTACTTC

V gene: TRBV11-2
J gene: TRBJ1-1
clone size: many
D gene: TRBD1
CDR3 protein: CASSFAGGTEAFF
CDR3 DNA: TGTGCCAGCAGCTTCGCAGGGGGAACTGAAGCTTTCTTT

V gene: TRBV13
J gene: TRBJ2-7
clone size: few
D gene: -
CDR3 protein: CASSRGRPSYEQYF
CDR3 DNA: TGTGCCAGCAGCCGGGGACGTCCCTCCTACGAGCAGTACTTC

V gene: TRBV7-9
J gene: TRBJ2-3
clone size: -
D gene: TRBD2
CDR3 protein: CASSLRSSGADTQYF
CDR3 DNA: TGTGCCAGCAGCTTACGCTCTAGCGGGGCCGATACGCAGTATTTT

V gene: TRBV12-3/TRBV12-4
J gene: TRBJ1-4
clone size: many
D gene: -
CDR3 protein: CASRQGQDEKLFF
CDR3 DNA: TGTGCCAGCAGGCAGGGACAAGATGAAAAACTGTTTTTT

V gene: TRBV6-2/TRBV6-3
J gene: TRBJ2-1
clone size: many
D gene: -
CDR3 protein: CASTAVGARYNEQFF
CDR3 DNA: TGTGCCAGCACCGCAGTGGGGGCCCGGTACAATGAGCAGTTCTTC

V gene: TRBV27
J gene: TRBJ1-1
clone size: -
D gene: TRBD1
CDR3 protein: CASSSGGAEAFF
CDR3 DNA: TGTGCCAGCAGTTCAGGGGGGGCTGAAGCTTTCTTT

V gene: TRBV4-3
J gene: TRBJ1-2
clone size: many
D gene: -
CDR3 protein: CASSPTRDPNYGYTF
CDR3 DNA: TGCGCCAGCAGCCCGACCAGGGATCCAAACTATGGCTACACCTTC

V gene: TRBV6-6
J gene: TRBJ1-2
clone size: -
D gene: TRBD1
CDR3 protein: CASRQRQGEKNGYTF
CDR3 DNA: TGTGCCAGCAGACAACGACAGGGGGAAAAGAATGGCTACACCTTC

V gene: TRBV27
J gene: TRBJ1-1
clone size: few
D gene: -
CDR3 protein: CASRQSVGLNTEAFF
CDR3 DNA: TGTGCCAGCAGGCAAAGCGTCGGACTGAACACTGAAGCTTTCTTT

V gene: TRBV29-1
J gene: TRBJ2-1
clone size: many
D gene: -
CDR3 protein: CSGGGFGNNEQFF
CDR3 DNA: TGCAGCGGTGGCGGATTTGGGAACAATGAGCAGTTCTTC

V gene: TRBV10-1
J gene: TRBJ2-3
clone size: few
D gene: TRBD2
CDR3 protein: CASRKGLAGGHKYF
CDR3 DNA: TGCGCCAGCAGAAAAGGACTAGCGGGAGGTCATAAGTATTTT

V gene: TRBV11-2
J gene: TRBJ2-4
clone size: few
D gene: -
CDR3 protein: CASSPLAKNIQYF
CDR3 DNA: TGTGCCAGCAGTCCTCTAGCCAAAAACATTCAGTACTTC

V gene: TRBV10-3
J gene: TRBJ2-7
clone size: few
D gene: -
CDR3 protein: CAIGAGAGGSSEQYF
CDR3 DNA: TGTGCCATCGGAGCCGGGGCGGGCGGGTCCTCCGAGCAGTACTTC

V gene: TRBV3-1
J gene: TRBJ1-2
clone size: few
D gene: TRBD1
CDR3 protein: CASSPWTGTNYGYTF
CDR3 DNA: TGTGCCAGCAGCCCCTGGACAGGGACCAACTATGGCTACACCTTC

V gene: TRBV6-1
J gene: TRBJ1-1
clone size: few
D gene: -
CDR3 protein: CASSEAGGGDTEAFF
CDR3 DNA: TGTGCCAGCAGTGAAGCTGGTGGGGGGGACACTGAAGCTTTCTTT

V gene: TRBV7-6
J gene: TRBJ2-2
clone size: many
D gene: -
CDR3 protein: CASSLQGELFF
CDR3 DNA: TGTGCCAGCAGCCTTCAGGGGGAGCTGTTTTTT

V gene: TRBV11-2
J gene: TRBJ2-2
clone size: few
D gene: -
CDR3 protein: CASSFMDPGELFF
CDR3 DNA: TGTGCCAGCAGCTTTATGGATCCCGGGGAGCTGTTTTTT

V gene: TRBV12-3/TRBV12-4
J gene: TRBJ2-3
clone size: -
D gene: TRBD1
CDR3 protein: CASSDRGRDTDTQYF
CDR3 DNA: TGTGCCAGCAGTGACAGGGGGCGCGACACAGATACGCAGTATTTT

V gene: TRBV5-6
J gene: TRBJ1-2
clone size: -
D gene: -
CDR3 protein: CASSTGTGTYGYTF
CDR3 DNA: TGTGCCAGCAGCACCGGGACCGGAACCTATGGCTACACCTTC

V gene: TRBV12-3/TRBV12-4
J gene: TRBJ1-3
clone size: many
D gene: -
CDR3 protein: CASSSQDSSGNTIYF
CDR3 DNA: TGTGCCAGCAGTTCCCAGGACAGCTCTGGAAACACCATATATTTT

V gene: TRBV7-2
J gene: TRBJ2-5
clone size: many
D gene: -
CDR3 protein: CASSPGGAEETQYF
CDR3 DNA: TGTGCCAGCAGCCCAGGAGGGGCTGAAGAGACCCAGTACTTC

V gene: TRBV10-3
J gene: TRBJ2-3
clone size: -
D gene: TRBD1
CDR3 protein: CAISDRGLYDTQYF
CDR3 DNA: TGTGCCATCAGTGACAGGGGGCTTTATGATACGCAGTATTTT

V gene: TRBV12-3/TRBV12-4
J gene: TRBJ2-3
clone size: -
D gene: -
CDR3 protein: CASSLRAGTDTQYF
CDR3 DNA: TGTGCCAGCAGTTTACGGGCAGGAACAGATACGCAGTATTTT

V gene: TRBV2
J gene: TRBJ2-2
clone size: many
D gene: -
CDR3 protein: CASSERSYTGELFF
CDR3 DNA: TGTGCCAGCAGTGAACGATCATACACCGGGGAGCTGTTTTTT

V gene: TRBV12-3/TRBV12-4
J gene: TRBJ1-1
clone size: -
D gene: -
CDR3 protein: CASSSTAERAEAFF
CDR3 DNA: TGTGCCAGCAGTTCCACAGCCGAACGGGCTGAAGCTTTCTTT

V gene: TRBV10-3
J gene: TRBJ2-7
clone size: few
D gene: TRBD1
CDR3 protein: CAISDGGQATYEQYF
CDR3 DNA: TGTGCCATCAGTGATGGGGGACAGGCCACCTACGAGCAGTACTTC

V gene: TRBV6-2/TRBV6-3
J gene: TRBJ2-7
clone size: -
D gene: TRBD1
CDR3 protein: CASSTTTGHYEQYF
CDR3 DNA: TGTGCCAGCAGTACCACGACAGGGCACTACGAGCAGTACTTC

V gene: TRBV3-1
J gene: TRBJ2-7
clone size: few
D gene: -
CDR3 protein: CASSQGGRVYEQYF
CDR3 DNA: TGTGCCAGCAGCCAAGGTGGCAGGGTATACGAGCAGTACTTC

V gene: TRBV7-2
J gene: TRBJ2-5
clone size: -
D gene: -
CDR3 protein: CASSSGHKETQYF
CDR3 DNA: TGTGCCAGCAGTTCAGGACATAAAGAGACCCAGTACTTC

V gene: TRBV20-1
J gene: TRBJ2-7
clone size: -
D gene: -
CDR3 protein: CSAYRGGSYEQYF
CDR3 DNA: TGCAGTGCTTACAGGGGGGGCTCCTACGAGCAGTACTTC

V gene: TRBV3-1
J gene: TRBJ1-4
clone size: few
D gene: -
CDR3 protein: CASSLPQASGKLFF
CDR3 DNA: TGTGCCAGCAGCCTTCCCCAGGCCAGTGGAAAACTGTTTTTT

V gene: TRBV27
J gene: TRBJ2-2
clone size: many
D gene: -
CDR3 protein: CASGDNTGELFF
CDR3 DNA: TGTGCGTCAGGGGATAACACCGGGGAGCTGTTTTTT

V gene: TRBV30
J gene: TRBJ2-4
clone size: few
D gene: -
CDR3 protein: CAWSSRQAKNIQYF
CDR3 DNA: TGTGCCTGGAGTAGTAGACAGGCCAAAAACATTCAGTACTTC

V gene: TRBV5-1
J gene: TRBJ2-7
clone size: many
D gene: -
CDR3 protein: CASSRDLSSGLEQYF
CDR3 DNA: TGCGCCAGCAGTAGGGACCTATCCAGTGGGCTCGAGCAGTACTTC

V gene: TRBV28
J gene: TRBJ2-7
clone size: few
D gene: TRBD2
CDR3 protein: CASRTSGDPYEQYF
CDR3 DNA: TGTGCCAGCAGAACTAGCGGGGATCCCTACGAGCAGTACTTC